What follows are 26 T cell receptor beta chains derived from one specimen sequenced in a study of CD8 T cells in ankylosing spondylitis. TCRdb recomputed calls from the 5' RACE reads with MiXCR, one row per CDR3 protein. The sample has approximately 39,000 distinct CDR3 sequences, roughly 11% seen once. The sample taken for sequencing was synovial fluid, either unsorted or a sorted T cell fraction (not recorded which). These receptors were taken from a male donor with ankylosing spondylitis.

This clonotype is medium-sized (0.01 to 0.1%). The chain uses TRBV14 and TRBJ1-1; TRBD1 might be the D (5 bases). The CDR3 has 13 amino acids. Trimming removed 3 bases from V and 6 bases from J, with 11 bases in between. The germline V gene encodes CDR1 SGHDN and CDR2 FVKESK. The CDR3: CASSHVTGSEAFF. The CDR3 region has the DNA TGTGCCAGCAGCCACGTTACAGGCTCTGAAGCTTTCTTT.

This clonotype was recorded many times. The chain carries TRBV7-2 and TRBJ2-1; weak D call: TRBD2 (6 bases). V lost 5 bases, J lost 5 bases, and 16 bases lay in between. The germline V gene encodes CDR1 SGHTA and CDR2 FQGNSA. This CDR3 has 15 residues. CDR3 nucleotide sequence: TGTGCCAGCAGCCGGGCGGGGACCACAAACAATGAGCAGTTCTTC. It codes for CASSRAGTTNNEQFF.

CDR3 in amino acids: CASRGNSADTQYF. Here the CDR3 DNA reads TGTGCCAGCAGGGGAAACTCAGCAGATACGCAGTATTTT. The chain carries TRBV2 and TRBJ2-3; D unclear. CDR1 is SNHLY and CDR2 is FYNNEI in the germline V gene. The CDR3 has 13 residues. V was shortened by 6 bases and J by 4 bases, with 11 bases between the two germline ends.

This clonotype has more than one count but fewer than ten. The V gene is TRBV14, the J gene TRBJ2-7, with D unclear. V lost 1 base to trimming and J lost 5 bases, with 3 bases between them. Germline CDR1 reads SGHDN; CDR2 reads FVKESK. The CDR3 sequence is 11 residues long. This CDR3 is CASSQGNEQYF. In DNA, the CDR3 is TGTGCCAGCAGCCAAGGAAACGAGCAGTACTTC.

This clonotype was seen a handful of times. The CDR3 loop reads CASSLSLPSRETQYF. CDR3 in DNA: TGTGCCAGCAGCCTGTCGTTACCAAGCAGGGAGACCCAGTACTTC. The J gene is TRBJ2-5, the V gene TRBV28, with no clear D. Trimming took 6 bases from V and 5 from J, leaving 19 bases between them. This CDR3 contains 15 residues. The germline CDR1 and CDR2 sequences are MDHEN and SYDVKM. Full variable domain (outside the CDR3, taken from reference TRBV28 and TRBJ2-5): DVKVTQSSRYLVKRTGEKVFLECVQDMDHENMFWYRQDPGLGLRLIYFSYDVKMKEKGDIPEGYSVSREKKERFSLILESASTNQTSMYLCASSLSLPSRETQYFGPGTRLLVL.

This clonotype has only a few counts. The chain couples TRBV7-2 to TRBJ2-4; 11 bases match TRBD2. The CDR3 is 16 residues long. V shed 7 bases, J shed 15 bases, and the junction held 20 bases outside the gene matches. Germline values: CDR1 SGHTA, CDR2 FQGNSA. The CDR3 sequence: CASTIPVAGGPTMRYF. CDR3 sequence (DNA): TGTGCCAGCACCATCCCAGTAGCGGGAGGGCCCACCATGCGGTACTTC.

The sample holds a few counts of this clonotype. The chain is built from TRBV28 and TRBJ2-1; no firm D call. The CDR3 contains 14 residues. V was trimmed by 1 base and J by 9 bases, leaving 13 bases between them. CDR1 is MDHEN, CDR2 SYDVKM, per germline. DNA of the CDR3: TGTGCCAGCAGTTTATCTATTCAAGTTGGTGAGCAGTTCTTC. Encoded protein: CASSLSIQVGEQFF.

This clonotype was picked up many times. The chain carries TRBV11-2 and TRBJ2-5, with D perhaps TRBD2 (7 bases). CDR1 and CDR2 from the germline V gene are SGHAT and FQNNGV. Deletions cut 1 base from V and 4 bases from J, with 13 bases between. The CDR3 extends over 15 amino acids. CDR3 protein: CASSLVAGAAETQYF. The CDR3 bases are TGTGCCAGCAGCTTAGTCGCGGGGGCAGCAGAGACCCAGTACTTC.

This clonotype was observed a handful of times. V usage is TRBV20-1 and J usage is TRBJ2-5; a possible D gene is TRBD1 (6 bases). This CDR3 has 16 residues. V was shortened by 5 bases and J by 5 bases, with 24 bases between the two germline ends. From germline, CDR1 is DFQATT and CDR2 SNEGSKA (reference sequence). This CDR3 is CSAPPVGPRGRETQYF. The CDR3 DNA is TGCAGTGCTCCCCCCGTTGGACCCAGGGGTCGTGAGACCCAGTACTTC.

A few counts support this clonotype. The V and J genes are TRBV19 and TRBJ1-1; no definite D call. Trimming cost V 3 bases and J 1 base, with 9 bases left between them. Germline CDR1 and CDR2: LNHDA and SQIVND (reference sequence). The CDR3 contains 14 residues. The CDR3 DNA follows: TGTGCCAGTAGTATTGGTAACTGGAACACTGAAGCTTTCTTT. Amino acids: CASSIGNWNTEAFF.

V and J are TRBV9 and TRBJ2-2; no definite D call. Germline values: CDR1 SGDLS, CDR2 YYNGEE. The CDR3 spans 14 residues. Trimming removed 3 bases at V and 7 bases at J, with 13 bases between. CDR3 nucleotides: TGTGCCAGCAGCGCCCACTTTGTCGGCGGGGAGCTGTTTTTT. Translating gives CASSAHFVGGELFF.

The chain links TRBV20-1 to TRBJ1-1, with D hard to call. The V and J ends lost 1 base and 2 bases respectively, with 14 bases between them. The CDR3 loop spans 15 amino acids. The germline gives CDR1 DFQATT, CDR2 SNEGSKA (reference sequence). The DNA for the CDR3 is TGCAGTGCTAGAGCTTTCTACGAGCATAACACTGAAGCTTTCTTT. It codes for CSARAFYEHNTEAFF.

The rearrangement joins TRBV20-1 to TRBJ2-3, with D possibly matching TRBD2 (5 bases). The V end was cut by 0 bases, the J end by 5 bases, with 15 bases between. CDR1 and CDR2 from the germline V gene are DFQATT and SNEGSKA (reference sequence). CDR3 size: 15 residues. The CDR3 region has the DNA TGCAGTGCTAGAGATGGTGGGAGAACGGAAGATACGCAGTATTTT. Amino acids: CSARDGGRTEDTQYF.

This clonotype was counted once. It may be a read error: a sequence one base away is much more abundant. The chain employs TRBV6-1 and TRBJ2-3, with 7 bases aligning to TRBD1. CDR1 and CDR2 from the germline V gene are MNHNS and SASEGT. The CDR3 is made up of 16 amino acids. CDR3 nucleotide sequence: TGTGCCAGCAGTGTGCCGCGACAGGGCCGCACAGATGCGCAGTATTTT. Translated: CASSVPRQGRTDAQYF.

This clonotype has a handful of counts. The rearrangement links TRBV7-9 to TRBJ2-5; D not resolved. Germline values: CDR1 SEHNR, CDR2 FQNEAQ (reference sequence). V was cut by 2 bases and J by 2 bases, with 6 bases left in between. The CDR3 extends over 13 amino acids. The CDR3: CASSLLTQETQYF. DNA for the CDR3: TGTGCCAGCAGCTTACTCACTCAAGAGACCCAGTACTTC.

At least ten counts were recorded for this clonotype. The chain recombines TRBV9 with TRBJ2-7; TRBD1 agrees at 7 bases. Germline assignment: CDR1 SGDLS and CDR2 YYNGEE. Unmatched junction bases numbered 10, after V lost 4 bases and J lost 0 bases. There are 16 residues in the CDR3. In DNA, the CDR3 is TGTGCCAGCAGCCCCAGGGACAGCCGGATCTCCTACGAGCAGTACTTC. Protein: CASSPRDSRISYEQYF.

The table lists this clonotype with many counts. The chain recombines TRBV27 with TRBJ2-7; TRBD1 agrees at 10 bases. V lost 5 bases and J lost 5; bases outside the gene matches: 12. The CDR3 spans 16 residues. CDR1 is MNHEY and CDR2 is SMNVEV in the germline V gene (reference sequence). The CDR3 protein is CASSPSGTGVFNEQYF. In DNA form, the CDR3 reads TGTGCCAGCAGTCCATCCGGGACAGGGGTATTCAACGAGCAGTACTTC.

This clonotype has more than one count but fewer than ten. V is TRBV5-1 and J is TRBJ1-1; no reliable D call. The germline gives CDR1 SGHRS, CDR2 YFSETQ. CDR3 length: 17 amino acids. Trimming took off 0 bases at V and 0 bases at J, with 15 bases between the two ends. The CDR3 nucleotides are TGCGCCAGCAGCTTGGACACCTTCGACACCATGAACACTGAAGCTTTCTTT. Its protein is CASSLDTFDTMNTEAFF.

This clonotype was counted many times. J is TRBJ1-5 and V is TRBV28; D not certain. Per germline, CDR1 MDHEN and CDR2 SYDVKM. The ends were cut back, 4 bases at V and 5 bases at J, with 21 bases in the middle. The length of the CDR3 is 17 residues. The CDR3 sequence: CASSSPIVYGYYQPQHF. The DNA of the CDR3 is TGTGCCAGCAGTTCCCCTATTGTCTATGGTTACTATCAGCCCCAGCATTTT.

With respect to this clonotype: The CDR3 end shows no conserved phenylalanine or tryptophan, and so a read error is likely. This chain uses TRBV24-1 with TRBJ2-7; 7 bases align to TRBD2. Germline CDR1 reads KGHDR; CDR2 reads SFDVKD. The CDR3 spans 14 residues. The V gene end was trimmed by 0 bases and the J gene end by 5 bases; junction bases not matched to a gene: 3. This chain's CDR3 is CATSDLREDNEQYS. The CDR3, as DNA: TGTGCCACCAGTGATTTGCGGGAGGATAACGAGCAGTACTCC.

There are many counts of this clonotype. The chain has TRBV12-3 or TRBV12-4 and TRBJ2-7; D gene ambiguous. The V end was cut by 2 bases, the J end by 6 bases, with 8 bases between. CDR3 length equals 12 residues. Here the CDR3 DNA reads TGTGCCAGCAGTTTATCAACTGGCGAGCAGTACTTC. Protein: CASSLSTGEQYF.

This clonotype was seen more than once but under ten times. The rearrangement uses TRBV7-2 and TRBJ1-2; 7 nucleotides align to TRBD1. Germline CDR1 is SGHTA and CDR2 is FQGNSA. V shed 5 bases, J shed 6 bases, and the junction held 9 bases outside the gene matches. The CDR3 is 14 residues long. The CDR3 bases are TGTGCCAGCAGCCCGACAGGGAATAGCCATGGCTACACCTTC. Protein product: CASSPTGNSHGYTF. The full variable domain, with the rest looked up from reference TRBV7-2 and TRBJ1-2, is GAGVSQSPSNKVTEKGKDVELRCDPISGHTALYWYRQSLGQGLEFLIYFQGNSAPDKSGLPSDRFSAERTGGSVSTLTIQRTQQEDSAVYLCASSPTGNSHGYTFGSGTRLTVV.

This clonotype was observed at least ten times. This sequence joins TRBV3-1 and TRBJ2-1, with a possible D match to TRBD1 (5 bases). Germline V gives CDR1 LGHDT, CDR2 YNNKEL (reference sequence). V was clipped by 4 bases and J by 4 bases, with 8 bases between them. The CDR3 consists of 13 residues. CDR3 in amino acids: CASSLTGYNEQFF. The CDR3 DNA follows: TGTGCCAGCAGCCTTACAGGTTACAATGAGCAGTTCTTC.

This clonotype was counted many times. The chain links TRBV5-1 to TRBJ2-1; D may correspond to TRBD1 or TRBD2 (5 bases each). The ends were cut back, 3 bases at V and 4 bases at J, with 17 bases in the middle. CDR3 length: 16 amino acids. Germline V gene lookup returns CDR1 SGHRS and CDR2 YFSETQ. The CDR3 sequence is CASSWGWSGAYNEQFF. The CDR3 DNA reads TGCGCCAGCAGCTGGGGGTGGAGCGGAGCGTACAATGAGCAGTTCTTC.

This clonotype turned up a few times. The J gene is TRBJ2-1, the V gene TRBV7-9; either TRBD1 or TRBD2 may fit D (5 bases each). V lost 1 base to trimming and J lost 5 bases, with 12 bases between them. CDR3 length: 15 amino acids. CDR1 is SEHNR and CDR2 is FQNEAQ in the germline V gene (reference sequence). The CDR3: CASSLGGRLNNEQFF. The CDR3 DNA is TGTGCCAGCAGCTTAGGGGGCAGACTAAACAATGAGCAGTTCTTC.

Many counts were recorded for this clonotype. The chain joins TRBV2 to TRBJ2-5; TRBD2 agrees at 13 bases. Trimming took 6 bases from V and 2 from J; bases not matched to a gene: 18. Germline values: CDR1 SNHLY, CDR2 FYNNEI. This CDR3 contains 20 residues. The CDR3 bases are TGTGCCAGCAGGCCCACTACTGGACTAGCGGGAGTCTACGGACAAGAGACCCAGTACTTC. Protein product: CASRPTTGLAGVYGQETQYF.